This entry is about one TCR beta chain. Its antigen is unidentified. TCRdb's table, derived via immunoSEQ multiplex PCR, lists solely in-frame clones and lacks some. The sample comprises 55,000 to 65,000 clones, more than 80% of which are singletons, and roughly 3.5% rests with the top ten. The data stem from a study of a mutant IDH1 vaccine in newly diagnosed glioma. Noted time point: week 11, during vaccination. Doses of 300 ug of mutant IDH1 20-mer peptide were given with topical imiquimod. The CDR3 runs 14 residues. Looked up from germline, CDR1 is SGDLS and CDR2 is YYNGEE. Trimming took 0 bases from V and 4 from J, leaving 8 bases between them.

V usage is TRBV9 and J usage is TRBJ2-1; weak D call: TRBD2 (6 bases). The sequenced sample was PBMCs, obtained from a glioma patient whose treatment included an IDH1 peptide vaccine. This TCR came from a man aged 25-45 years with glioma. This CDR3 reads CASSVAGEYNEQFF. In nucleotides, the CDR3 is TGTGCCAGCAGCGTAGCGGGAGAGTACAATGAGCAGTTCTTC. Complete variable domain (other parts from reference TRBV9 and TRBJ2-1): DSGVTQTPKHLITATGQRVTLRCSPRSGDLSVYWYQQSLDQGLQFLIQYYNGEERAKGNILERFSAQQFPDLHSELNLSSLELGDSALYFCASSVAGEYNEQFFGPGTRLTVL.